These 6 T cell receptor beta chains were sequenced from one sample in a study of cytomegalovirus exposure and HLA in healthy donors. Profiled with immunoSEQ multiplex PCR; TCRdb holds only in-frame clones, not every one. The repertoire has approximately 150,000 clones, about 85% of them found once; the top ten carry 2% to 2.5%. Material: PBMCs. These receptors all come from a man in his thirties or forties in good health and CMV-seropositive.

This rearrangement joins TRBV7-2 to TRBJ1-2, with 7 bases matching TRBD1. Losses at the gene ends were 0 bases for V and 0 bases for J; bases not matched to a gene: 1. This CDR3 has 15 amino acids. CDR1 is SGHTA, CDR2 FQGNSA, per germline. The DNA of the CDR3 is TGTGCCAGCAGCTTAGCGGGACAGTCTAACTATGGCTACACCTTC. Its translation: CASSLAGQSNYGYTF.

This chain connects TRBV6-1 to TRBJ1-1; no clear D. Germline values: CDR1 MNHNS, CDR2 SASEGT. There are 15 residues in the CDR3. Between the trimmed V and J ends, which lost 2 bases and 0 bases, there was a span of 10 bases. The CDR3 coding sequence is TGTGCCAGCAGTGAAATGCCGGTGGTGAACACTGAAGCTTTCTTT. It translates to CASSEMPVVNTEAFF.

The CDR3 here is CASSAGPFSYEQYF. DNA for the CDR3: TGTGCCAGTAGTGCGGGGCCGTTCTCCTACGAGCAGTACTTC. The chain recombines TRBV19 with TRBJ2-7, with D maybe TRBD2 (6 bases). This CDR3 is built from 14 residues. The germline V gene encodes CDR1 LNHDA and CDR2 SQIVND (reference sequence). Trimming removed 5 bases at V and 0 bases at J, with 11 bases between.

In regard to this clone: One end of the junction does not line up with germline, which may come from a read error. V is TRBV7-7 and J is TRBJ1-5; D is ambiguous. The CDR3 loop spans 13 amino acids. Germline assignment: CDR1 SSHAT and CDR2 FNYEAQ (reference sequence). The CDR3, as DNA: TGTGCTAGCAGCCCCTCCCCGGATCAGCCCCAGCATTTT. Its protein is CASSPSPDQPQHF.

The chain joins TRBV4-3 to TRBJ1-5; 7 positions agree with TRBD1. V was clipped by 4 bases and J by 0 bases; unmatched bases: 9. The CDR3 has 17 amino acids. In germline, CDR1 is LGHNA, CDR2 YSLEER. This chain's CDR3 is CASSPGTAPYSNQPQHF. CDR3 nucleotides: TGCGCCAGCAGCCCAGGGACAGCGCCTTATAGCAATCAGCCCCAGCATTTT.

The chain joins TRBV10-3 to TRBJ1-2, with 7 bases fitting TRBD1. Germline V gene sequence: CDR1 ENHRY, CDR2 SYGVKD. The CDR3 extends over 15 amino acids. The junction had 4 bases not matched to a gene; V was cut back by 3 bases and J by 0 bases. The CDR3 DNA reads TGTGCCATCAGTGAAGGAACAGGGGCTAACTATGGCTACACCTTC. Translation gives CAISEGTGANYGYTF.